This passage covers 21 T cell receptor beta chains from one sample sequenced in a study of blood T cell repertoires in COVID-19. Clones were sequenced by immunoSEQ multiplex PCR, and TCRdb holds only the in-frame ones, with some missing. The sample lists around 270,000 clones; more than 85% were seen once. Sequencing input: peripheral blood. The receptors were gathered from a person aged 18-29 years with COVID-19, enrolled during active disease.

J is TRBJ1-1 and V is TRBV3-1 (or the pseudogene TRBV3-2); TRBD1 is a possible D gene (5 bases). The V end was cut by 8 bases, the J end by 4 bases, with 20 bases between. This CDR3 spans 15 amino acids. CDR1 and CDR2 (germline): LGHDT, YNNKEL (reference sequence). CDR3 in DNA: TGTGCCAGCGTTCGAACAGGCCCAATATCCACTGAAGCTTTCTTT. It encodes CASVRTGPISTEAFF.

This sequence joins TRBV5-1 and TRBJ1-1; 10 nucleotides match TRBD1. This CDR3 has 13 amino acids. Germline CDR1 SGHRS, CDR2 YFSETQ. V shed 4 bases and J 10 bases; nucleotides not matched to a gene: 7. DNA for the CDR3: TGCGCCAGCAGCACTCGACAGGGGGCGGGAGCTTTCTTT. As protein: CASSTRQGAGAFF.

The V and J genes are TRBV14 and TRBJ1-2, with 8 bases matching TRBD1. The CDR3 is made up of 14 amino acids. Trimming removed 1 base from V and 5 bases from J; junction bases left unmatched: 3. Germline V gene data show CDR1 as SGHDN and CDR2 as FVKESK. The CDR3 reads CASSQGTGYYGYTF. The CDR3 nucleotides read TGTGCCAGCAGCCAAGGGACAGGGTATTATGGCTACACCTTC.

The chain recombines TRBV11-2 with TRBJ2-1; 8 bases line up with TRBD2. Unmatched junction bases numbered 6, after V lost 2 bases and J lost 3 bases. The CDR3 runs 16 residues. Germline V gene lookup returns CDR1 SGHAT and CDR2 FQNNGV. This CDR3 reads CASSLSRAGGYNEQFF. The DNA of the CDR3 is TGTGCCAGCAGCTTATCGAGGGCGGGAGGCTACAATGAGCAGTTCTTC.

This rearrangement joins TRBV10-1 to TRBJ1-5; 7 nucleotides align to TRBD1. The CDR3 sequence is 14 residues long. Germline trimming cut 10 bases from V and 4 bases from J; bases unmatched to any gene: 10. CDR1 is WNHNN, CDR2 SYGVQD, per germline (reference sequence). For the CDR3, the DNA is TGCGCCAAATTGACAGGGCGAACGAATCAGCCCCAGCATTTT. Translation gives CAKLTGRTNQPQHF.

This clone showed up just once. V and J are TRBV4-1 and TRBJ1-5, with D possibly matching TRBD1 (5 bases). Germline CDR1 is MGHRA and CDR2 is YSYEKL. The V end was cut by 4 bases, the J end by 0 bases, with 10 bases between. The CDR3 runs 15 residues. The DNA for the CDR3 is TGCGCCAGCAGCCTGGGGGACTCTAGCAATCAGCCCCAGCATTTT. This codes for CASSLGDSSNQPQHF.

The chain uses TRBV5-1 and TRBJ2-7, with D tentatively TRBD1 (6 bases). The germline V gene encodes CDR1 SGHRS and CDR2 YFSETQ. CDR3 length: 15 amino acids. V lost 4 bases and J lost 0, with 14 bases in between. CDR3 DNA: TGCGCCAGCAGCGCCTCCGGGACACTCTCCTACGAGCAGTACTTC. It codes for CASSASGTLSYEQYF.

V gene TRBV5-5 combines with J gene TRBJ2-3; 10 bases fit TRBD2. Germline CDR1 SGHKS, CDR2 YYEKEE (reference sequence). The length of the CDR3 is 15 residues. Trimming took 5 bases from V and 2 from J; bases not matched to a gene: 5. CDR3 amino acids: CASSRTSGLTDTQYF. For the CDR3, the DNA is TGTGCCAGCAGTCGGACTAGCGGACTCACAGATACGCAGTATTTT.

In the case of this clone: At one end, the junction sequence differs from germline, possibly due to a read error. The chain employs TRBV7-7 and TRBJ2-5; D remains ambiguous. This CDR3 comprises 13 residues. Per germline, CDR1 SSHAT and CDR2 FNYEAQ (reference sequence). CDR3 coding DNA: TGTGCTAGCAGCTTAAGACTCCAAGAGACCCAGTACTTC. Encoded protein: CASSLRLQETQYF.

The DNA of the CDR3 is TGTGCCAGCAGCCCGGGAGGGCCAGGCACAGATACGCAGTATTTT. The encoded protein is CASSPGGPGTDTQYF. The chain joins TRBV7-9 to TRBJ2-3, with 8 bases fitting TRBD2. Germline V gene sequence: CDR1 SEHNR, CDR2 FQNEAQ (reference sequence). The V segment lost 5 bases and the J segment 1 base; nucleotides outside the gene matches: 5. The length of the CDR3 is 15 residues. Based on the CDR3 plus reference TRBV7-9 and TRBJ2-3, the full variable domain is DTGVSQNPRHKITKRGQNVTFRCDPISEHNRLYWYRQTLGQGPEFLTYFQNEAQLEKSRLLSDRFSAERPKGSFSTLEIQRTEQGDSAMYLCASSPGGPGTDTQYFGPGTRLTVL.

V and J are TRBV13 and TRBJ1-2; no clear D. The V and J ends lost 4 bases and 8 bases respectively, with 11 bases between them. There are 12 residues in the CDR3. The germline CDR1 and CDR2 sequences are PRHDT and FYEKMQ (reference sequence). CDR3 sequence: CASSSGEGGYTF. In DNA, the CDR3 is TGTGCCAGCAGCTCCGGGGAAGGGGGCTACACCTTC. The entire variable domain, with the rest obtained from reference TRBV13 and TRBJ1-2, is as follows: AAGVIQSPRHLIKEKRETATLKCYPIPRHDTVYWYQQGPGQDPQFLISFYEKMQSDKGSIPDRFSAQQFSDYHSELNMSSLELGDSALYFCASSSGEGGYTFGSGTRLTVV.

V usage is TRBV27 and J usage is TRBJ2-1; 12 bases agree with TRBD2. The CDR3 is 16 amino acids. The germline V gene has CDR1 MNHEY and CDR2 SMNVEV (reference sequence). The junction had 4 bases not matched to a gene; V was cut back by 0 bases and J by 7 bases. Here the CDR3 reads CASSLSGTSGSNEQFF. CDR3 DNA sequence: TGTGCCAGCAGTTTATCTGGGACTAGCGGGTCTAATGAGCAGTTCTTC.

The V gene is TRBV24-1, the J gene TRBJ2-7; 9 nucleotides match TRBD1. The CDR3 totals 16 residues. The V and J ends lost 2 bases and 2 bases, in that order; junction bases with no gene match: 6. Germline CDR1 is KGHDR and CDR2 is SFDVKD. The CDR3 DNA reads as TGTGCCACCAGTGATTATGCCGGGACAGGGACCTACGAGCAGTACTTC. The encoded protein is CATSDYAGTGTYEQYF.

The chain uses TRBV3-1 (or the pseudogene TRBV3-2) and TRBJ2-7; 7 bases match TRBD1. V lost 6 bases to trimming and J lost 6 bases; unmatched junction nucleotides: 2. This CDR3 is built from 11 residues. From germline, CDR1 is LGHDT and CDR2 YNNKEL (reference sequence). DNA for the CDR3: TGTGCCAGCAGTTACAGGGGCGAGCAGTACTTC. Translating it yields CASSYRGEQYF.

This chain uses TRBV9 with TRBJ2-7, with TRBD2 matching 10 bases. Trimming at V came to 4 bases and at J to 5 bases, leaving 6 bases not matched to a gene. The CDR3 covers 14 residues. Germline V gene data show CDR1 as SGDLS and CDR2 as YYNGEE. CDR3 protein: CASSPLAGVNEQYF. CDR3 bases: TGTGCCAGCAGCCCCCTAGCGGGAGTTAACGAGCAGTACTTC.

This chain links TRBV6-5 with TRBJ1-6; D call uncertain. The length of the CDR3 is 11 residues. Germline-derived CDR1 and CDR2 are MNHEY and SVGAGI. Trimming stripped 8 bases from V and 9 bases from J, with 8 bases between. CDR3 bases: TGTGCCAGCGGATCTAGTTCACCCCTCCACTTT. It encodes CASGSSSPLHF.

This rearrangement joins TRBV24-1 to TRBJ2-2, with TRBD1 identical over 8 bases. Germline V CDR1 and CDR2: KGHDR, SFDVKD. V shed 6 bases and J 5 bases; nucleotides not matched to a gene: 4. The CDR3 consists of 14 residues. The CDR3: CATSWTGNTGELFF. CDR3 nucleotides: TGTGCCACCAGTTGGACAGGGAATACCGGGGAGCTGTTTTTT.

With regard to this clone: The junction departs from germline at one end; a sequencing error may be responsible. This chain links TRBV2 with TRBJ2-1, with TRBD1 matching 7 bases. This CDR3 contains 15 residues. CDR1 is SNHLY, CDR2 FYNNEI, per germline. The CDR3 sequence is CASREDRASYNEQFF. CDR3 in DNA: TGTGCCAGCAGGGAAGACAGGGCCTCCTACAATGAGCAGTTCTTC.

In its sample, this clone was seen once. CDR3 DNA: TGCAGCGTTGGGTTAAGACTAGCGGGAGGAGGGGAGCAGTACTTC. Residues: CSVGLRLAGGGEQYF. The J gene is TRBJ2-7, the V gene TRBV29-1; 13 bases are shared with TRBD2. V lost 4 bases, J lost 7 bases, and 10 bases stayed unmatched. The CDR3 loop spans 15 amino acids. Germline CDR1 SQVTM, CDR2 ANQGSEA.

This clone occurred once. This chain uses TRBV18 with TRBJ2-7; 8 positions match TRBD1. Germline CDR1 is KGHSH and CDR2 is LQKENI. CDR3 length: 13 amino acids. With V trimmed by 8 bases and J by 3 bases, 6 bases remained unmatched. The CDR3 DNA sequence: TGTGCCAGCACCCAGGGACAGGACTACGAGCAGTACTTC. Translating it yields CASTQGQDYEQYF.

The V and J genes are TRBV19 and TRBJ2-1; D might be TRBD2 (6 bases). V gave up 3 bases and J gave up 0 bases, with 12 bases separating them. The CDR3 runs to 16 residues. CDR1 is LNHDA and CDR2 is SQIVND in the germline V gene (reference sequence). The CDR3 nucleotides read TGTGCCAGTAGTATCGGTCGCGGGGCCTCCTACAATGAGCAGTTCTTC. It codes for CASSIGRGASYNEQFF.